This TCR beta chain was found in a study of T-cell reconstitution after alpha-beta-depleted transplantation in children. Unique molecular identifiers tagged the TCRbeta library. Each CDR3 protein gets one entry after TCRdb re-called the PCR reads with MiXCR. The repertoire holds about 400,000 distinct CDR3 sequences, about 20% seen once, with less than 4.5% in the top ten. The CDR3 length is 13 residues. In germline, CDR1 is GTSNPN, CDR2 SVGIG (reference sequence). V was shortened by 4 bases and J by 4 bases, with 11 bases between the two germline ends. The sample holds many counts of this clonotype. This TCR was recovered from a human donor who donated a stem cell graft to a child with acute myeloid leukemia. This chain links TRBV30 with TRBJ2-1; weak D call: TRBD2 (5 bases). Sequences were derived from PBMCs from the stem cell graft donor, sampled from the stem cell graft. The CDR3 here is CAWTSGEYNEQFF. In DNA form, the CDR3 reads TGTGCCTGGACCTCTGGGGAGTACAATGAGCAGTTCTTC. Based on the CDR3 plus reference TRBV30 and TRBJ2-1, the full variable domain is SQTIHQWPATLVQPVGSPLSLECTVEGTSNPNLYWYRQAAGRGLQLLFYSVGIGQISSEVPQNLSASRPQDRQFILSSKKLLLSDSGFYLCAWTSGEYNEQFFGPGTRLTVL.